The 13 T cell receptor beta chains below come from one sample, sequenced in a study of cytomegalovirus exposure and HLA in healthy donors. The PCR had 60 Vbeta and 13 Jbeta primers. Repertoires were generated with immunoSEQ multiplex PCR, while TCRdb's copy carries only in-frame clones and drops some. Among about 140,000 clones listed, 60% to 75% were seen once. Material for sequencing was PBMCs. The receptors come from a human donor in good health.

The V gene is TRBV5-4, the J gene TRBJ2-2, with TRBD2 matching over 8 bases. The CDR3 loop spans 14 amino acids. J lost 4 bases, V lost 1 base, and 0 bases had no gene match. The germline V gene encodes CDR1 SGHNT and CDR2 YYREEE (reference sequence). The CDR3 DNA follows: TGTGCCAGCAGCTTGCGGGAGGGCACCGGGGAGCTGTTTTTT. This encodes CASSLREGTGELFF.

J is TRBJ1-2 and V is TRBV7-8; 8 nucleotides agree with TRBD1. Germline V lookup: CDR1 SGHVS, CDR2 FQNEAQ. CDR3 length: 15 residues. V dropped 1 base and J dropped 2; count of bases not matched to a gene: 3. CDR3 coding DNA: TGTGCCAGCAGCTTAGGTGCAGGGGGCAACTATGGCTACACCTTC. Translating it yields CASSLGAGGNYGYTF.

The J gene is TRBJ2-1, the V gene TRBV19, with TRBD2 matching 7 bases. V dropped 5 bases and J dropped 5; count of bases not matched to a gene: 15. CDR1 is LNHDA and CDR2 is SQIVND in the germline V gene (reference sequence). The CDR3 runs 17 residues. The CDR3 protein is CASSLQSAGSGNNEQFF. The CDR3 nucleotides are TGTGCCAGTAGTCTCCAATCAGCGGGAAGTGGCAACAATGAGCAGTTCTTC. Combining the CDR3 with reference TRBV19 and TRBJ2-1 gives the whole variable domain DGGITQSPKYLFRKEGQNVTLSCEQNLNHDAMYWYRQDPGQGLRLIYYSQIVNDFQKGDIAEGYSVSREKKESFPLTVTSAQKNPTAFYLCASSLQSAGSGNNEQFFGPGTRLTVL.

CDR3 DNA: TGTGCCAGCAGCTCCCTAGCGGGAGGTAACACCGGGGAGCTGTTTTTT. This translates into CASSSLAGGNTGELFF. The chain carries TRBV7-9 and TRBJ2-2; 11 nucleotides agree with TRBD2. From germline, CDR1 is SEHNR and CDR2 FQNEAQ (reference sequence). Trimming removed 4 bases from V and 2 bases from J; junction bases left unmatched: 3. This CDR3 has 16 amino acids.

The chain carries TRBV5-1 and TRBJ1-3; D is undetermined. Germline-derived CDR1 and CDR2 are SGHRS and YFSETQ. The CDR3 contains 20 residues. Trimming cost V 1 base and J 0 bases, with 23 bases left between them. The CDR3 is CASSLTIYDTENGSGNTIYF. For the CDR3, the DNA is TGCGCCAGCAGCTTGACCATTTACGACACGGAAAACGGCTCTGGAAACACCATATATTTT.

The V gene is TRBV4-1, the J gene TRBJ2-5; maybe TRBD1 (6 bases). Trimming stripped 0 bases from V and 4 bases from J, with 27 bases between. The germline gives CDR1 MGHRA, CDR2 YSYEKL. The CDR3 is made up of 20 amino acids. The CDR3 DNA is TGCGCCAGCAGCCAAGATAGGCGCCGGGGTTTGGGGGCAGGGCTAGAGACCCAGTACTTC. It is translated as CASSQDRRRGLGAGLETQYF.

The CDR3 protein is CASTRGEVFGETQYF. CDR3 DNA sequence: TGTGCCAGCACTAGGGGCGAGGTCTTCGGGGAGACCCAGTACTTC. J is TRBJ2-5 and V is TRBV5-5; perhaps TRBD1 as D (5 bases). The germline V gene encodes CDR1 SGHKS and CDR2 YYEKEE (reference sequence). CDR3 length equals 15 residues. V lost 6 bases and J lost 5, with 20 bases in between. Based on the CDR3 plus reference TRBV5-5 and TRBJ2-5, the full variable domain is DAGVTQSPTHLIKTRGQQVTLRCSPISGHKSVSWYQQVLGQGPQFIFQYYEKEERGRGNFPDRFSARQFPNYSSELNVNALLLGDSALYLCASTRGEVFGETQYFGPGTRLLVL.

In this sample, this clone turned up once. The rearrangement links TRBV5-1 to TRBJ2-1, with 9 bases aligning to TRBD2. The CDR3 length is 14 residues. After removal of 5 bases from V and 9 bases from J, the junction contained 9 bases not matched to a gene. From germline, CDR1 is SGHRS and CDR2 YFSETQ. The CDR3 DNA is TGCGCCAGCAGGGCGGGAGGGCCCTCTGGTGAGCAGTTCTTC. Its protein product is CASRAGGPSGEQFF.

This rearrangement joins TRBV28 to TRBJ2-7; 10 nucleotides align to TRBD1. V shed 4 bases and J 4 bases; nucleotides not matched to a gene: 7. CDR1 and CDR2 from the germline V gene are MDHEN and SYDVKM. This CDR3 has 15 residues. As DNA, the CDR3 is TGTGCCAGCAGTTCCTTCGGGACAGGGGTTTACGAGCAGTACTTC. It is translated as CASSSFGTGVYEQYF. The complete variable domain, with remaining parts taken from reference TRBV28 and TRBJ2-7, reads DVKVTQSSRYLVKRTGEKVFLECVQDMDHENMFWYRQDPGLGLRLIYFSYDVKMKEKGDIPEGYSVSREKKERFSLILESASTNQTSMYLCASSSFGTGVYEQYFGPGTRLTVT.

This clone showed up just once. V is TRBV6-1 and J is TRBJ2-1, with TRBD2 identical over 7 bases. Germline lookup yields CDR1 MNHNS and CDR2 SASEGT. V shed 2 bases and J 7 bases; nucleotides not matched to a gene: 8. The CDR3 runs 15 residues. CDR3 DNA sequence: TGTGCCAGCAGTGAACGAGACTTGGGAGGGAATGAGCAGTTCTTC. It specifies CASSERDLGGNEQFF.

The rearrangement uses TRBV4-1 and TRBJ1-1, with TRBD1 matching 9 bases. V gave up 4 bases and J gave up 4 bases; unmatched junction bases: 7. Germline V gene lookup returns CDR1 MGHRA and CDR2 YSYEKL. The CDR3 runs to 15 residues. In DNA, the CDR3 is TGCGCCAGCAGCCTTTCGGGACAGGGCCCCACTGAAGCTTTCTTT. It codes for CASSLSGQGPTEAFF.

J is TRBJ2-1 and V is TRBV7-9, with a tentative D call TRBD2 (5 bases). This CDR3 is 12 amino acids long. The V gene lost 5 bases and the J gene lost 12 bases, with 14 bases spanning the gap. CDR1 and CDR2 from the germline V gene are SEHNR and FQNEAQ (reference sequence). The CDR3 DNA reads TGTGCCAGCAGCCCGTCCCTGGCGGGGCAGTTCTTC. Translation gives CASSPSLAGQFF.

CDR3 sequence: CASSQEATKTGIYEQYF. CDR3 nucleotide sequence: TGCGCCAGCAGCCAAGAGGCCACTAAGACGGGGATCTACGAGCAGTACTTC. The chain recombines TRBV4-1 with TRBJ2-7; weak D call: TRBD2 (5 bases). Deletions cut 0 bases from V and 3 bases from J, with 18 bases between. CDR1 is MGHRA, CDR2 YSYEKL, per germline. The CDR3 length is 17 residues.